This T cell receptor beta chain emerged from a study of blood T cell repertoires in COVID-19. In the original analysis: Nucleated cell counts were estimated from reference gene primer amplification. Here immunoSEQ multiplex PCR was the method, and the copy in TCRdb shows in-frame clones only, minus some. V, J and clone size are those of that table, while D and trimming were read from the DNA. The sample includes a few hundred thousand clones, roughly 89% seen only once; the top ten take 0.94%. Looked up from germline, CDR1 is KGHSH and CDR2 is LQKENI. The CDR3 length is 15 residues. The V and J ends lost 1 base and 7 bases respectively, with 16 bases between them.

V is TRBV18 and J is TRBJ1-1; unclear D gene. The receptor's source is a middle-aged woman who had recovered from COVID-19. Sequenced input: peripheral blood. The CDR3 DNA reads TGTGCCAGCTCACCACGGGCCGACCGAATCCTTGAAGCTTTCTTT. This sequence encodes CASSPRADRILEAFF.